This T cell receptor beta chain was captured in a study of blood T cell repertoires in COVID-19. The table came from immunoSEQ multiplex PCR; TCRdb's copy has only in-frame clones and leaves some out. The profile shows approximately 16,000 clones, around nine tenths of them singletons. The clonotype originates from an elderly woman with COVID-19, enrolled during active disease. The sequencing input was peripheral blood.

CDR3 bases: TGTGCCAGCAGCCCCAACCCGGTCACCTACTCACCCCTCCACTTT. This sequence encodes CASSPNPVTYSPLHF. The rearrangement uses TRBV11-2 and TRBJ1-6; D is uncertain. This CDR3 has 15 residues. The germline gives CDR1 SGHAT, CDR2 FQNNGV. The V and J ends lost 5 bases and 10 bases respectively, with 18 bases between them.